Sequencing of this TCR beta chain was carried out in a study of T-cell reconstitution after alpha-beta-depleted transplantation in children. Study findings and constraints: At around two months after transplant, the alpha-beta T cells were reportedly derived from several hundred expanded clones that came from non-depleted graft cells. The authors attributed T-cell counts and diversity one year after transplant mostly to newly produced T cells. It was surviving recipient T cells and thymic progenitors that gave some patients high TCRbeta diversity at day 60.

As regards this clonotype: Its specificity is unknown.

From germline, CDR1 is SQVTM and CDR2 ANQGSEA. V was pared by 6 bases and J by 4 bases, with 11 bases of the junction left unmatched. The CDR3 spans 15 residues. Molecular barcoding with unique molecular identifiers was used for the TCRbeta library. Via MiXCR, TCRdb re-called the PCR reads, giving one row per CDR3 protein. Of 350,000 to 500,000 distinct CDR3 sequences in the sample, approximately 42% were seen once. V and J are TRBV29-1 and TRBJ2-3; 9 nucleotides agree with TRBD1. The sequence was obtained from a girl aged 2-9 years with aplastic anemia, due to receive a stem cell transplant. The specimen was PBMCs, collected before TCRalphabeta/CD19-depleted stem cell transplant. In nucleotides, the CDR3 is TGCAGCGTGCATTCCCCGGGACAGGGTGCAGATACGCAGTATTTT. The encoded protein is CSVHSPGQGADTQYF.